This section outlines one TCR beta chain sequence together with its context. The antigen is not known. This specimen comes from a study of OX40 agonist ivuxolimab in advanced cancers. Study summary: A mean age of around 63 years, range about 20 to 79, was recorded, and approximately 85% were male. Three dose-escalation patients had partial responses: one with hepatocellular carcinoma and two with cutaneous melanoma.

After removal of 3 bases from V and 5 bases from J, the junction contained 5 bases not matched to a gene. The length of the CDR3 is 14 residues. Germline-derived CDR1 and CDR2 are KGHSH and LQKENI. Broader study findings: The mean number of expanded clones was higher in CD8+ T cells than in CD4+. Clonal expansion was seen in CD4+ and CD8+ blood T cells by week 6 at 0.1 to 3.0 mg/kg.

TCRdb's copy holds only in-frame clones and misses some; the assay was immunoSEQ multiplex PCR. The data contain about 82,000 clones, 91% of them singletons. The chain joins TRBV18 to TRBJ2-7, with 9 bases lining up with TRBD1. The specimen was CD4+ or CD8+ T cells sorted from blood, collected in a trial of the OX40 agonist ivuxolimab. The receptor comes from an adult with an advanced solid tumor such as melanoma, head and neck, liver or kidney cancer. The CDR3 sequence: CASSPPGQGDEQYF. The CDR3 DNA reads TGTGCCAGCTCACCTCCGGGACAGGGCGACGAGCAGTACTTC.